The clone carrying this T cell receptor (beta chain) was observed a handful of times. The antigen is unknown. The CDR3 sequence is 16 residues long. The germline V gene encodes CDR1 SGHAT and CDR2 FQDESV (reference sequence). Trimming took off 6 bases at V and 2 bases at J, with 18 bases between the two ends. This sample was included in a study of identical twins. Regarding the study as a whole: Among beta out-of-frame sequences, excess sharing between twins appeared weaker.

TCRdb recomputed calls from the 5' RACE reads with MiXCR, one row per CDR3 protein. This sample yields some 1,600,000 distinct CDR3 sequences, of which more than 30% are seen a single time; around 0.3% belongs to the top ten. Material for sequencing was cord blood. The V gene is TRBV11-1, the J gene TRBJ2-3, with D maybe TRBD2 (7 bases). The sequence derives from a newborn girl in good health. CDR3 nucleotides: TGTGCCAGCAGACCGAAGGGGGGGACCCTCACAGATACGCAGTATTTT. This encodes CASRPKGGTLTDTQYF.